This T cell receptor (beta chain) was observed in a study of CD8 T cells in ankylosing spondylitis. The study's findings and limits: Peripheral blood samples showed relatively rare disease-linked clones, and these clones were CD8+. A subset of motif variants has previously been described in the synovial fluid and blood of reactive arthritis. Reports say disease-linked clones showed up significantly more in matched ankylosing spondylitis synovial fluid.

This clonotype was recorded many times. What it binds is not known. As the method for making TCR beta libraries, quantitative 5'-RACE with molecular barcodes was used. TCRdb processed the 5' RACE reads anew with MiXCR; each CDR3 protein has one entry. The data contain 250,000 or so distinct CDR3 sequences, 20% to 30% of them singletons. Trimming pared 0 bases from V and 0 bases from J, leaving 8 bases between. CDR3 length: 15 amino acids. Germline V gene lookup returns CDR1 DFQATT and CDR2 SNEGSKA (reference sequence). The sequencing input was blood, either unsorted or a sorted T cell fraction (not recorded which). The clonotype originates from a male donor with ankylosing spondylitis or in good health (not recorded which). This rearrangement joins TRBV20-1 to TRBJ1-4, with D unclear. The CDR3 here is CSARDTGATNEKLFF. As DNA, the CDR3 is TGCAGTGCTAGAGATACCGGGGCAACTAATGAAAAACTGTTTTTT.